The rows below give T cell receptor beta chains drawn from one sample of a study of blood T cell repertoires in COVID-19. Method: immunoSEQ multiplex PCR; TCRdb's copy keeps in-frame clones and lacks some. The repertoire holds approximately 390,000 clones, with 87% as singletons. Sequencing input: PBMCs or T cells enriched from blood (not recorded which). Receptor source: a woman between 50 and 59 years old who had recovered from COVID-19. Each CDR3 is given with its conserved first and last residue. A D gene is named only where the DNA matches it firmly. The size entry is marked missing in some rows and otherwise reads once, few, many or a size class.

v_gene,j_gene,abundance,d_gene,CDR3nt,CDR3aa
TRBV14,TRBJ2-3,-,-,TGTGCTAAAACGGGACTTAGCACAGATACGCAGTATTTT,CAKTGLSTDTQYF
TRBV28,TRBJ1-5,few,-,TGTGCCAGCAGTTTATGGGGGGGGCGCAAGTCAGAGCCCCAGCATTTT,CASSLWGGRKSEPQHF
TRBV5-1,TRBJ1-4,few,TRBD1,TGCGCCAGCAGCTTGGGACAGGGGAATAATGAAAAACTGTTTTTT,CASSLGQGNNEKLFF
TRBV6-2/TRBV6-3,TRBJ1-5,-,TRBD1,TGTGCCAGCAGCCTTAACGGACAGGTTAGCAATCAGCCCCAGCATTTT,CASSLNGQVSNQPQHF
TRBV19,TRBJ2-1,-,-,TGTGCCAGTAGTACCCGACTGAACAATGAGCAGTTCTTC,CASSTRLNNEQFF
TRBV13,TRBJ2-2,-,-,TGTGCCAGCAGCTACAGGGGGGGACGCACCGGGGAGCTGTTTTTT,CASSYRGGRTGELFF
TRBV28,TRBJ2-3,-,-,TGTGCCAGCAGTTTATTCTTACGGACAATGATCATGTATTTT,CASSLFLRTMIMYF
TRBV7-9,TRBJ1-2,-,TRBD1,TGTGCCAGCAGCTTAGCGCTCAGGGGGGAGGACTATGGCTACACCTTC,CASSLALRGEDYGYTF
TRBV19,TRBJ1-5,-,TRBD1,TGTGCCAGTAGCAGGACAGGGGTAGGTCAGCCCCAGCATTTT,CASSRTGVGQPQHF
TRBV5-1,TRBJ2-2,-,TRBD1,TGCGCCAGCAGCGAAGGATTGACAGGGCTAAACACCGGGGAGCTGTTTTTT,CASSEGLTGLNTGELFF
TRBV27,TRBJ1-4,-,TRBD1,TGTGCCAGCAGTCCCGACAGGGCGGGGGAAAAACTGTTTTTT,CASSPDRAGEKLFF
TRBV18,TRBJ1-1,-,-,TGTGCCAGCTCACCGGGGGGGCCCACTGAAGCTTTCTTT,CASSPGGPTEAFF
TRBV2,TRBJ1-2,-,TRBD1,TGTGCCAGCAGTGAAGCAGATGGTACAGGGGGGAGCCAAAGTATAGGGGGCTACACCTTC,CASSEADGTGGSQSIGGYTF
TRBV7-2,TRBJ1-4,-,TRBD1,TGTGCCAGCAGCCCCCGACAGGGCGGAGCAACTAATGAAAAACTGTTTTTT,CASSPRQGGATNEKLFF
TRBV7-2,TRBJ1-2,-,-,TGTGCCAGCAGCATCCAGGGAGGGAGGGAGTTTAAGGGCTACACCTTC,CASSIQGGREFKGYTF
TRBV19,TRBJ2-1,-,-,TGTGCCAGTAGTATTGGGCCCTCCCGAACCAACAATGAGCAGTTCTTC,CASSIGPSRTNNEQFF
TRBV2,TRBJ1-5,-,-,TGTGCCAGCAGTGATCCTGGGGTAGGGGGTTATCAGCCCCAGCATTTT,CASSDPGVGGYQPQHF
TRBV19,TRBJ2-2,-,-,TGTGCCAGTAGTATAGACAGGGTCACCGGGGAGCTGTTTTTT,CASSIDRVTGELFF
TRBV29-1,TRBJ2-7,-,-,TGCAGCGTTAGAGGCGGGGCCGCGGAGTACGAGCAGTACTTC,CSVRGGAAEYEQYF
TRBV27,TRBJ2-7,-,TRBD2,TGTGCCAGCAGTACTCAGGGACTAGCGGAGACCTACGAGCAGTACTTC,CASSTQGLAETYEQYF
TRBV7-9,TRBJ1-2,-,TRBD1,TGTGCCAGCGGGGTGCGGGACAGCCGCACCTTC,CASGVRDSRTF
TRBV6-5,TRBJ1-2,-,TRBD1,TGTGCCAGCAGTACGACAGGGAGGAATTCGAAAGGCTACACCTTC,CASSTTGRNSKGYTF
TRBV28,TRBJ2-5,-,TRBD1,TGTGCCAGCAGAACCCGCCGGACAGGGAAAGAGACCCAGTACTTC,CASRTRRTGKETQYF
TRBV10-2,TRBJ2-7,-,TRBD1,TGCGCCAGCAGAGGACCCGGGACAGGCTACGAGCAGTACTTC,CASRGPGTGYEQYF
TRBV7-3,TRBJ2-6,many,TRBD1,TGTGCCAGCAGCCCCGGGACAGGGGGGCCTGGGGCCAACGTCCTGACTTTC,CASSPGTGGPGANVLTF
TRBV30,TRBJ1-2,-,TRBD1,TGTGCCTGGGCTAAGGGGGCTGGAGGCTACACCTTC,CAWAKGAGGYTF
TRBV18,TRBJ2-5,once,TRBD2,TGTGCCAGCTCACCATCCGCGGGGGGGGAAGAGACCCAGTACTTC,CASSPSAGGEETQYF
TRBV18,TRBJ2-7,-,-,TGTGCCAGCTCACCCACCACGGCGGGCACTTACGAGCAGTACTTC,CASSPTTAGTYEQYF
TRBV6-1,TRBJ1-6,few,-,TGTGCCAGCAGTGAAGGGACAGTCAATTCACCCCTCCACTTT,CASSEGTVNSPLHF
TRBV3-1/TRBV3-2,TRBJ2-3,-,TRBD2,TGTGCCAGCAGCCCGTGGTCTTCTGCGGGGGGCACAGATACGCAGTATTTT,CASSPWSSAGGTDTQYF
TRBV30,TRBJ1-5,-,TRBD1,TGTGCCTGGAGCGACAGGGCCTCAAGGATTAGCAATCAGCCCCAGCATTTT,CAWSDRASRISNQPQHF
TRBV11-2,TRBJ1-5,-,-,TGTGCCAGCAGCCCAGACAGTAATGCGGGACAGCCCCAGCATTTT,CASSPDSNAGQPQHF
TRBV7-2,TRBJ2-7,-,-,TGTGCCAGCAGCTTAGCGTTTCCAGCAGAGGCGTACGAGCAGTACTTC,CASSLAFPAEAYEQYF
TRBV11-2,TRBJ2-7,-,TRBD1,TGTGCCAGCAGCCCGGACAGGGGAAATTACGAGCAGTACTTC,CASSPDRGNYEQYF
TRBV5-6,TRBJ1-1,-,-,TGTGCCAGCAGCGGGAGGGGCCGAAGCAACACTGAAGCTTTCTTT,CASSGRGRSNTEAFF
TRBV5-1,TRBJ1-2,-,-,TGCGCCAGCAGCTACGACGTGGGAGGGAGCTATGGCTACACCTTC,CASSYDVGGSYGYTF
TRBV7-9,TRBJ2-5,-,TRBD1,TGTGCCAGCAGTTTCGGACAGGGGGGAGAGACCCAGTACTTC,CASSFGQGGETQYF